In this sample, the clone carrying this TCR beta chain turned up a few times. Assay used: immunoSEQ multiplex PCR; TCRdb lists only in-frame clones, some missing. The table has about 230,000 clones, around 80% seen once. This record comes from a study of blood T cell repertoires in COVID-19. Looked up from germline, CDR1 is LNHNV and CDR2 is YYDKDF (reference sequence). V lost 1 base and J 5 bases, leaving 3 bases between the germline ends. This CDR3 is 12 amino acids long. The clonotype was recovered from a woman younger than 45 with COVID-19, enrolled during active disease. The specimen sequenced was peripheral blood. V is TRBV15 and J is TRBJ1-5; D is uncertain. The chain's CDR3 is CATSRVDQPQHF. The CDR3 region has the DNA TGTGCCACCAGCAGAGTAGATCAGCCCCAGCATTTT.